One T cell receptor beta chain is described in this entry. The target antigen is unknown. The CDR3 totals 16 residues. The V gene's germline CDR1 is SGHRS and CDR2 YFSETQ. Trimming at V came to 4 bases and at J to 5 bases, leaving 11 bases not matched to a gene. The data derive from a study of identical twins. Points from the study as a whole: Abundant beta clonotypes from cord blood had fewer insertions, unlike memory repertoires, which showed none. Instead of following the same donors, the conclusions were based on cross-sectional statistical analysis. Modelling approaches yielded underestimates of out-of-frame TCR alpha sharing between monozygotic twins.

Template switching added a universal primer site; cDNA carried unique molecular identifiers. TCRdb passed the 5' RACE reads through MiXCR, listing each CDR3 protein once. The top ten clones hold roughly 10% of a sample with around 240,000 distinct CDR3 sequences, 10% to 13% of them seen once. The chain is built from TRBV5-1 and TRBJ2-5, with 10 positions matching TRBD2. Sequenced: memory T cells sorted from blood. This receptor was taken from a man aged 50-60 years in good health. CDR3 region: CASSLNLAGVRETQYF. DNA for the CDR3: TGCGCCAGCAGCCTAAACCTAGCGGGAGTCCGGGAGACCCAGTACTTC.